Below are 11 T cell receptor beta chains sequenced from a single sample in a study of blood T cell repertoires in COVID-19. Generated by immunoSEQ multiplex PCR, the TCRdb table keeps only in-frame clones and is missing some. This table has around 220,000 clones, 84% appearing once. The sequenced material came from peripheral blood. The receptors come from a man aged 25 to 45 with active or convalescent COVID-19.

The chain couples TRBV19 to TRBJ2-7; TRBD2 aligns across 7 bases. Trimming took 2 bases from V and 3 from J; bases not matched to a gene: 7. This CDR3 has 15 amino acids. CDR1 is LNHDA, CDR2 SQIVND, per germline (reference sequence). The chain's CDR3 is CASSILLAEHYEQYF. CDR3 bases: TGTGCCAGTAGTATACTCCTAGCGGAGCACTACGAGCAGTACTTC. Full variable domain (missing parts from reference TRBV19 and TRBJ2-7): DGGITQSPKYLFRKEGQNVTLSCEQNLNHDAMYWYRQDPGQGLRLIYYSQIVNDFQKGDIAEGYSVSREKKESFPLTVTSAQKNPTAFYLCASSILLAEHYEQYFGPGTRLTVT.

The chain joins TRBV6-2 or TRBV6-3 to TRBJ1-1; 8 nucleotides line up with TRBD1. V shed 5 bases and J 1 base; nucleotides not matched to a gene: 9. The CDR3 totals 16 residues. Germline V CDR1 and CDR2: MNHEY, SVGEGT. The chain's CDR3 is CASSTGGSFKNTEAFF. CDR3 in DNA: TGTGCCAGCAGTACAGGGGGGTCCTTCAAGAACACTGAAGCTTTCTTT.

This clone appeared a single time. The chain employs TRBV27 and TRBJ2-1; 8 nucleotides match TRBD1. Trimming removed 3 bases from V and 3 bases from J; junction bases left unmatched: 10. The germline V gene encodes CDR1 MNHEY and CDR2 SMNVEV (reference sequence). The CDR3 is 17 amino acids. The CDR3 here is CASSFRTGPKYYNEQFF. DNA for the CDR3: TGTGCCAGCAGTTTCCGGACAGGGCCAAAATACTACAATGAGCAGTTCTTC.

This chain joins TRBV6-4 and TRBJ2-1; 9 bases are shared with TRBD2. J gave up 5 bases and V 4 bases, and 21 bases lay outside the gene matches. The CDR3 totals 20 residues. CDR1 and CDR2 (germline): MRHNA, SNTAGT. In DNA form, the CDR3 reads TGTGCCAGCAGTGGCCGTTCGTTTGGGTCGGCGGGAGGGCCCCACAATGAGCAGTTCTTC. The encoded protein is CASSGRSFGSAGGPHNEQFF.

The rearrangement joins TRBV10-3 to TRBJ2-1; 8 nucleotides agree with TRBD2. The V gene's germline CDR1 is ENHRY and CDR2 SYGVKD. This CDR3 has 13 residues. Germline trimming cut 6 bases from V and 8 bases from J; bases unmatched to any gene: 6. CDR3 sequence: CAIRVAGSDEQFF. The DNA for the CDR3 is TGTGCCATCAGGGTAGCGGGATCTGATGAGCAGTTCTTC.

The V call is TRBV7-2, the J call TRBJ1-2, with a weak D call TRBD1 (5 bases). V shed 1 base and J shed 5 bases, with 14 bases lying between them. Germline CDR1 SGHTA, CDR2 FQGNSA. This CDR3 has 15 residues. CDR3 DNA: TGTGCCAGCAGCTTAGACAGGCGCGGGATTTATGGCTACACCTTC. Amino acid sequence: CASSLDRRGIYGYTF.

The gene calls are TRBV6-4 and TRBJ2-1; 8 nucleotides align to TRBD2. The trim removed 8 bases at V and 2 bases at J, leaving 5 bases unmatched. Germline V gene lookup returns CDR1 MRHNA and CDR2 SNTAGT. This CDR3 contains 14 residues. CDR3 region: CASSGTSTYNEQFF. DNA for the CDR3: TGTGCCAGCTCCGGGACTAGTACCTACAATGAGCAGTTCTTC.

This chain connects TRBV27 to TRBJ2-5; 8 nucleotides align to TRBD2. V lost 2 bases to trimming and J lost 5 bases; unmatched junction nucleotides: 10. Germline assignment: CDR1 MNHEY and CDR2 SMNVEV (reference sequence). This CDR3 is built from 16 residues. The CDR3 is CASSLLFGGAQETQYF. The CDR3 DNA follows: TGTGCCAGCAGTTTACTTTTCGGGGGGGCCCAGGAGACCCAGTACTTC.

There are a few counts of this clone. This rearrangement joins TRBV6-5 to TRBJ1-2, with 8 nucleotides matching TRBD1. V lost 7 bases and J lost 0; bases outside the gene matches: 7. CDR1 and CDR2 (germline): MNHEY, SVGAGI. The CDR3 contains 15 residues. The CDR3: CASILGQGPNYGYTF. The CDR3 bases are TGTGCCAGCATCCTAGGACAGGGTCCTAACTATGGCTACACCTTC.

This chain links TRBV7-9 with TRBJ1-1; 7 bases are a match to TRBD1. V was clipped by 5 bases and J by 5 bases; unmatched bases: 8. The CDR3 contains 14 residues. CDR1 is SEHNR and CDR2 is FQNEAQ in the germline V gene (reference sequence). For the CDR3, the DNA is TGTGCCAGCAGCCTCCCGACAGGGCGGACTGAAGCTTTCTTT. It codes for CASSLPTGRTEAFF.

Written as DNA, the CDR3 is TGTGCCATCAGTGCCGGACTAGCGGCGACCGGGGAGCTGTTTTTT. Protein sequence: CAISAGLAATGELFF. The chain has TRBV10-3 and TRBJ2-2, with TRBD2 identical over 10 bases. Germline CDR1 and CDR2: ENHRY and SYGVKD. The CDR3 has 15 residues. J gave up 5 bases and V 4 bases, and 4 bases lay outside the gene matches.